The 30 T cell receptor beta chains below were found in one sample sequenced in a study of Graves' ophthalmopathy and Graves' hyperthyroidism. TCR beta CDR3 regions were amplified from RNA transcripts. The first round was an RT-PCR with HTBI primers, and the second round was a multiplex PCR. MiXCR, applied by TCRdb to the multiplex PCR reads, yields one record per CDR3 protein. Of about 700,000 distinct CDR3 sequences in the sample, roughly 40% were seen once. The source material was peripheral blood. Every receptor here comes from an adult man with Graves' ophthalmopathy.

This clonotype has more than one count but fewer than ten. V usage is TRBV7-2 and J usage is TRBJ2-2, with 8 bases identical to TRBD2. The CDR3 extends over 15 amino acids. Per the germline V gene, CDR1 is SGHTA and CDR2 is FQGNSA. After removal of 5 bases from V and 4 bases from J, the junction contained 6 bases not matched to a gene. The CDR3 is CASSPRGGGTGELFF. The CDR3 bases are TGTGCCAGCAGCCCCCGGGGGGGCGGCACCGGGGAGCTGTTTTTT.

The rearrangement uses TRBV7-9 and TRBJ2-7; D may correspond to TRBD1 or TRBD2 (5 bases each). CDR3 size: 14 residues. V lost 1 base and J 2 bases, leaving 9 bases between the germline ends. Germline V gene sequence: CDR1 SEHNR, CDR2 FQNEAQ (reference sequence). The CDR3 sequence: CASSLERGAYEQYF. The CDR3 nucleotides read TGTGCCAGCAGCTTAGAAAGGGGAGCCTACGAGCAGTACTTC.

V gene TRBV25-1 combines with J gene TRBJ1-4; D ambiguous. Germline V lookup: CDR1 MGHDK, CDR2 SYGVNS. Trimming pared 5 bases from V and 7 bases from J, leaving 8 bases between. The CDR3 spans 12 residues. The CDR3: CASSSPGEKLFF. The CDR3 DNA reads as TGTGCCAGCAGTTCCCCAGGTGAAAAACTGTTTTTT.

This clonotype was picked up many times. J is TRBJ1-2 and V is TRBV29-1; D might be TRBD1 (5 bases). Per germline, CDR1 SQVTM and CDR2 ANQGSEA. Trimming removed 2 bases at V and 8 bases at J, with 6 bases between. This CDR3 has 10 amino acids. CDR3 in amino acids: CSVEQGGYTF. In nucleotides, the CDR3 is TGCAGCGTTGAACAGGGCGGCTACACCTTC.

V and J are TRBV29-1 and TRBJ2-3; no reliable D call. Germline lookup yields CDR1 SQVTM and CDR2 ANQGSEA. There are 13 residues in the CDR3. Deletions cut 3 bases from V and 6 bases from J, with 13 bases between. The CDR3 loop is CSVESGSSDTQYF. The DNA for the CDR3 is TGCAGCGTTGAGTCAGGTTCGTCTGATACGCAGTATTTT.

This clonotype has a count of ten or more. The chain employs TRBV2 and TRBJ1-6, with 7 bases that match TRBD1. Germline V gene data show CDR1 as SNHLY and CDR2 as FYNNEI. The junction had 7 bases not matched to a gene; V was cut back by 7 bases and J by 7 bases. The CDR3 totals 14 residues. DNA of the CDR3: TGTGCCAGCAATCCAGGGGGTCCCAATTCACCCCTCCACTTT. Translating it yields CASNPGGPNSPLHF.

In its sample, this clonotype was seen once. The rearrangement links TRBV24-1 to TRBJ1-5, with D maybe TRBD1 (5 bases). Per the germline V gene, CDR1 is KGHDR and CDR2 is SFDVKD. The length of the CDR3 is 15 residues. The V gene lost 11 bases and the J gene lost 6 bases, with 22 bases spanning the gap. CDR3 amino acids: CASSPSSGTGQPQHF. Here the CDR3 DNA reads TGTGCCAGCTCACCATCTTCGGGGACCGGTCAGCCCCAGCATTTT.

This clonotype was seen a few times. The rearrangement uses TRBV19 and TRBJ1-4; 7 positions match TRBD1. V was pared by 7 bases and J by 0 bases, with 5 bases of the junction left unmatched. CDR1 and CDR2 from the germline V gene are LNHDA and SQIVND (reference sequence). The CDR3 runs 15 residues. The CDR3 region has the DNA TGTGCCAGTACTACCACAGGGGCAACTAATGAAAAACTGTTTTTT. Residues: CASTTTGATNEKLFF. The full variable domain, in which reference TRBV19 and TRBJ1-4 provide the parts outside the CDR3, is DGGITQSPKYLFRKEGQNVTLSCEQNLNHDAMYWYRQDPGQGLRLIYYSQIVNDFQKGDIAEGYSVSREKKESFPLTVTSAQKNPTAFYLCASTTTGATNEKLFFGSGTQLSVL.

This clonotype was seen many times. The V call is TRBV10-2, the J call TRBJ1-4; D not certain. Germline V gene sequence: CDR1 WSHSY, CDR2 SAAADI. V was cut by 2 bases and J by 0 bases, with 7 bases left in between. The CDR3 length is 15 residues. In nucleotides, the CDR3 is TGCGCCAGCAGTGAGCAGCTTGCAACTAATGAAAAACTGTTTTTT. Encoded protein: CASSEQLATNEKLFF.

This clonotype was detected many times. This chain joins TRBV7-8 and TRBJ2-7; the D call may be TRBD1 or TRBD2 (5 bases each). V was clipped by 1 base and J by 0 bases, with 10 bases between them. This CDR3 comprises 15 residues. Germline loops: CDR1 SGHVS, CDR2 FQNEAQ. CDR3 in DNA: TGTGCCAGCAGCTTAGGACGGGACCGCTCCTACGAGCAGTACTTC. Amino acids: CASSLGRDRSYEQYF.

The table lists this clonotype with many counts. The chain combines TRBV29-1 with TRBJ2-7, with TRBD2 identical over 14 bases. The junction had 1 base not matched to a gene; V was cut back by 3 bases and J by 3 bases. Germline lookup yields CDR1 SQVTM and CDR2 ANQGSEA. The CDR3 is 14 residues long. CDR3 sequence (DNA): TGCAGCGTTGATGGACTAGCGGGAGGCTACGAGCAGTACTTC. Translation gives CSVDGLAGGYEQYF.

CDR3 nucleotides: TGCAGTTCCGGGAAGATCTCCTACGAGCAGTACTTC. This translates into CSSGKISYEQYF. The chain is built from TRBV20-1 and TRBJ2-7, with D perhaps matching TRBD2 (5 bases). The CDR3 runs to 12 residues. CDR1 is DFQATT and CDR2 is SNEGSKA in the germline V gene (reference sequence). Trimming took off 8 bases at V and 0 bases at J, with 11 bases between the two ends.

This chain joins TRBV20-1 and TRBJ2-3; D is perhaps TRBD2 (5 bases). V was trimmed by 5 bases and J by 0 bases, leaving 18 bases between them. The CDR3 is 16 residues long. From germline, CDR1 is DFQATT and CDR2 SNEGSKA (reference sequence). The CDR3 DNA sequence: TGCAGTGCTCCGCCGGGGATACTGTCTAGCACAGATACGCAGTATTTT. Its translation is CSAPPGILSSTDTQYF.

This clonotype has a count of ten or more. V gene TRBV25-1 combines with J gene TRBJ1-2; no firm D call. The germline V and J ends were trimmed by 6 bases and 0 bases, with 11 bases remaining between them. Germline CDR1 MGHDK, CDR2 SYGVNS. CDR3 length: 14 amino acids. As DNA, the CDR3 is TGTGCCAGCAGCGCCCCGGGTCCTAACTATGGCTACACCTTC. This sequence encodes CASSAPGPNYGYTF.

CDR3 in amino acids: CAPRGTGGEGTEAFF. For the CDR3, the DNA is TGTGCCCCCCGCGGGACAGGGGGCGAGGGCACTGAAGCTTTCTTT. V is TRBV25-1 and J is TRBJ1-1, with 12 bases matching TRBD1. The CDR3 spans 15 residues. V was pared by 11 bases and J by 4 bases, with 11 bases of the junction left unmatched. Germline lookup yields CDR1 MGHDK and CDR2 SYGVNS.

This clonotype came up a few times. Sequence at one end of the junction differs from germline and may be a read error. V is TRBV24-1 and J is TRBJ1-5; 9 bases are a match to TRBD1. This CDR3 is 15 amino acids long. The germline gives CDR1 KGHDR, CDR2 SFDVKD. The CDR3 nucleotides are TGTGCCAGCAGTTACGGGGGACAGGGACATCAGCCCCAGCATTTT. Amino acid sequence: CASSYGGQGHQPQHF.

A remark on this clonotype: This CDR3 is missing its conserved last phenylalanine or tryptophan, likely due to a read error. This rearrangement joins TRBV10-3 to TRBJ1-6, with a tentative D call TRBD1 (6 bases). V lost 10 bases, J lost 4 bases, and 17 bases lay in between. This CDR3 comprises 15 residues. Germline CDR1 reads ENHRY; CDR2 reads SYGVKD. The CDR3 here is CASNKQGSYNSPLHL. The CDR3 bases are TGTGCCAGCAACAAACAGGGCTCATATAATTCACCCCTCCACCTT.

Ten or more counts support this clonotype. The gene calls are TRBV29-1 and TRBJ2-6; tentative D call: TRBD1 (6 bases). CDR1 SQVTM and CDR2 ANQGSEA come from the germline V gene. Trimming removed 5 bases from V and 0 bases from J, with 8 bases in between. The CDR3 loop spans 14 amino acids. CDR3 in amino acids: CSVWTDSGANVLTF. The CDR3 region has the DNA TGCAGCGTTTGGACAGACTCTGGGGCCAACGTCCTGACTTTC.

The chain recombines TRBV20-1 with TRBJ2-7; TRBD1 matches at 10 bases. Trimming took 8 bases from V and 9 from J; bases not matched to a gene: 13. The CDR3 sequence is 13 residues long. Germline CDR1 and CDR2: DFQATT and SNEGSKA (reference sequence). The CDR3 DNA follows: TGCAGTTATTCCCGGGACAGGGGCACGGGGCAGTACTTC. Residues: CSYSRDRGTGQYF.

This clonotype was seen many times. DNA of the CDR3: TGTGCCATCAGTGAGTCGACAGGGTATAACTATGGCTACACCTTC. Residues: CAISESTGYNYGYTF. The chain carries TRBV10-3 and TRBJ1-2; 7 bases line up with TRBD1. In germline, CDR1 is ENHRY, CDR2 SYGVKD. The V and J ends lost 0 bases and 1 base, in that order; junction bases with no gene match: 2. The CDR3 loop spans 15 amino acids.

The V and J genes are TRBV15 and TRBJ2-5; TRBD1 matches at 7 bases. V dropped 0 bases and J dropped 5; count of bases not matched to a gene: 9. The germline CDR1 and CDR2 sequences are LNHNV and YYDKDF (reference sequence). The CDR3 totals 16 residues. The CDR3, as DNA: TGTGCCACCAGCAGAGATCCGGGCAGGGGGTATGAGACCCAGTACTTC. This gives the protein CATSRDPGRGYETQYF.

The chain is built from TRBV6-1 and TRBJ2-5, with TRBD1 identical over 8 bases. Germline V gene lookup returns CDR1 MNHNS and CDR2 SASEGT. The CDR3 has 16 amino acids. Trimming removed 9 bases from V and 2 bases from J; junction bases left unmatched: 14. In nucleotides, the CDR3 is TGTGCCAGTAACAGGGGGGCGACCTCACCTCAAGAGACCCAGTACTTC. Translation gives CASNRGATSPQETQYF.

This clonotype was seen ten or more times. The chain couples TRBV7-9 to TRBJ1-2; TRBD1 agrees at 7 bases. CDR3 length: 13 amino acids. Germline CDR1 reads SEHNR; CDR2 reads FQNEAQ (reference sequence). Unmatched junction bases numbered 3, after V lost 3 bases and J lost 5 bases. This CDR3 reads CASSFGTAYGYTF. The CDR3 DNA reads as TGTGCCAGCAGCTTCGGGACAGCTTATGGCTACACCTTC.

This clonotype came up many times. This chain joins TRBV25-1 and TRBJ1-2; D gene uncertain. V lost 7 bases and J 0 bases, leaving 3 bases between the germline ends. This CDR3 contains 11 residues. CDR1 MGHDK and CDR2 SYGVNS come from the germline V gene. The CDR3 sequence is CASISNYGYTF. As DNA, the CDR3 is TGTGCCAGCATCTCTAACTATGGCTACACCTTC.

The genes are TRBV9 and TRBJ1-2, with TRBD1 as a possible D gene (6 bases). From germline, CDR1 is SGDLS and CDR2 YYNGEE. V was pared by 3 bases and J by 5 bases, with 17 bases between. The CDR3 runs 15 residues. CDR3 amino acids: CASSAGEAAGYGYTF. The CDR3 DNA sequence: TGTGCCAGCAGCGCAGGGGAGGCCGCCGGATATGGCTACACCTTC.

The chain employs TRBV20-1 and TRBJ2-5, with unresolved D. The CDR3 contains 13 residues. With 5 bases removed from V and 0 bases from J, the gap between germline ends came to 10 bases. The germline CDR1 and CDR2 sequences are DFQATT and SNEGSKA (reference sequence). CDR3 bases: TGCAGTGCTCCGGGCGTGTACCAAGAGACCCAGTACTTC. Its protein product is CSAPGVYQETQYF.

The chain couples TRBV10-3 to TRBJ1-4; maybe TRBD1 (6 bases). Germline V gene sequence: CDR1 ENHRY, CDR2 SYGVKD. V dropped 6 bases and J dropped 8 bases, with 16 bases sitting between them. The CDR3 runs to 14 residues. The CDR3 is CAISSGQMGEKLFF. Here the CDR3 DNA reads TGTGCCATCAGCTCGGGACAAATGGGGGAAAAACTGTTTTTT.

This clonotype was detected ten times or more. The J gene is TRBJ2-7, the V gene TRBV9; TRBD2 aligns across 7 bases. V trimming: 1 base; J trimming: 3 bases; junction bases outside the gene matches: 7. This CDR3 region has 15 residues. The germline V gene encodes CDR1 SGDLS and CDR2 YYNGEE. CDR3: CASSVSTGGNYEQYF. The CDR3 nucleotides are TGTGCCAGCAGCGTATCAACGGGGGGAAACTACGAGCAGTACTTC.

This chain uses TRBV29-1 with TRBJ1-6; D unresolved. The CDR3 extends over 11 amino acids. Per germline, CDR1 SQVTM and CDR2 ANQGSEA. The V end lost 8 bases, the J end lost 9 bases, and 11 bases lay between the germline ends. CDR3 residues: CSLGSFSPLHF. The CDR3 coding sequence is TGCAGCTTGGGCAGCTTTTCACCCCTCCACTTT.

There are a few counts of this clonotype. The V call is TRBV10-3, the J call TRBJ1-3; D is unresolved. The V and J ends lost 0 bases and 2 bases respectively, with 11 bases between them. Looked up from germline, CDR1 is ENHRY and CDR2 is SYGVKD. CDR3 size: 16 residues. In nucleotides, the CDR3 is TGTGCCATCAGTGAGTCGAGCGGGGTAACTGGAAACACCATATATTTT. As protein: CAISESSGVTGNTIYF.